This section outlines one T cell receptor (beta chain) sequence together with its context. What it binds is unknown. TCRdb keeps only in-frame clones here, not all; method: immunoSEQ multiplex PCR. The data contain about 51,000 clones, around 92% of them singletons. These data originate in a study of graft-versus-host responses after intestinal transplantation. As for the study in general: Uniformly, recipients were administered anti-thymocyte globulin induction with subsequent tacrolimus and steroids for roughly three years. Study-wide points: Levels of circulating GvH clones at their peak were associated with early post-transplant HvG declines.

The source is a human donor who was the organ donor for an intestinal transplant. Sequenced here: unstimulated CD4+ T cells sorted from spleen or lymph node cells, sampled before transplant.

The CDR3 is CASSLGRGTGELFF. The CDR3 nucleotides are TGTGCCAGCAGCTTAGGGCGGGGCACCGGGGAGCTGTTTTTT. The chain links TRBV13 to TRBJ2-2; weak D call: TRBD2 (6 bases). In germline, CDR1 is PRHDT, CDR2 FYEKMQ (reference sequence). CDR3 length: 14 amino acids. Between the trimmed V and J ends, which lost 0 bases and 4 bases, there was a span of 6 bases. Filled out from reference TRBV13 and TRBJ2-2, the complete variable domain reads AAGVIQSPRHLIKEKRETATLKCYPIPRHDTVYWYQQGPGQDPQFLISFYEKMQSDKGSIPDRFSAQQFSDYHSELNMSSLELGDSALYFCASSLGRGTGELFFGEGSRLTVL.